The 4 T cell receptor beta chains below were found in one sample sequenced in a study of blood T cells in healthy people across ages. The second PCR ran about 6 to 11 cycles with a sample-barcoded 5' primer and J-beta primers. Via MiXCR, TCRdb re-called the 5' RACE reads, giving one row per CDR3 protein. Here the sample spans about 580,000 distinct CDR3 sequences, roughly 48% being singletons. Source material: blood. These receptors were collected from a man aged 80 or over in good health.

The rearrangement joins TRBV6-1 to TRBJ2-5; TRBD2 agrees at 9 bases. In germline, CDR1 is MNHNS, CDR2 SASEGT. Trimming removed 7 bases from V and 2 bases from J; junction bases left unmatched: 8. The CDR3 is 15 residues long. The DNA of the CDR3 is TGTGCCAGCAAATCCCTAGCGGGGACACAAGAGACCCAGTACTTC. Protein product: CASKSLAGTQETQYF.

The chain employs TRBV7-2 and TRBJ2-1; D gene unclear. The CDR3 loop spans 12 amino acids. Between the trimmed V and J ends, which lost 3 bases and 5 bases, there was a span of 5 bases. CDR1 is SGHTA, CDR2 FQGNSA, per germline. CDR3 amino acids: CASSFMHNEQFF. CDR3 DNA: TGTGCCAGCAGCTTTATGCACAATGAGCAGTTCTTC.

The rearrangement links TRBV9 to TRBJ2-3; D is possibly TRBD2 (5 bases). CDR1 is SGDLS and CDR2 is YYNGEE in the germline V gene. V dropped 0 bases and J dropped 9 bases, with 17 bases sitting between them. The CDR3 is 15 amino acids. CDR3 bases: TGTGCCAGCAGCGTAGGGGCGGAGCCCCCGGGAACGCAGTATTTT. Protein product: CASSVGAEPPGTQYF.

The rearrangement uses TRBV10-3 and TRBJ1-4; D is perhaps TRBD1 (6 bases). CDR1 ENHRY and CDR2 SYGVKD come from the germline V gene. CDR3 length: 13 amino acids. The V gene lost 6 bases and the J gene lost 5 bases, with 10 bases spanning the gap. For the CDR3, the DNA is TGTGCCATCAGAGCAGGGGAAAATGAAAAACTGTTTTTT. Its translation: CAIRAGENEKLFF.